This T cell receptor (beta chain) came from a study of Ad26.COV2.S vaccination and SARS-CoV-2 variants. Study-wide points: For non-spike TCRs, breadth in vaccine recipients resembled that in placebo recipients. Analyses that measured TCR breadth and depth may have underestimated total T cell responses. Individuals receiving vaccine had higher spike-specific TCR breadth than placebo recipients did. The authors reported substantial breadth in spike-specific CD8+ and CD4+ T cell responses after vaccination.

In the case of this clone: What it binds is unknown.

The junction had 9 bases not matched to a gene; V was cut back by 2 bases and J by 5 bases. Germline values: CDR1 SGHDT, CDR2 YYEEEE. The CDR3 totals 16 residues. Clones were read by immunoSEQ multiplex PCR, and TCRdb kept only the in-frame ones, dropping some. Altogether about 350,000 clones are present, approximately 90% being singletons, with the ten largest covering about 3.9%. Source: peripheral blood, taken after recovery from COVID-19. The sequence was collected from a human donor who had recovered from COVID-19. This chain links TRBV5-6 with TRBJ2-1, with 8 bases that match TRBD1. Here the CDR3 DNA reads TGTGCCAGCAGCTTTGGAACAGGGGGACTCAACAATGAGCAGTTCTTC. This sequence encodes CASSFGTGGLNNEQFF.